The 7 T cell receptor beta chains below all came from one sample that was sequenced in a study of blood T cells in healthy people across ages. Through a sample-barcoded 5' primer and a J-beta primer mix, a second PCR was run for roughly 6 to 12 cycles. TCRdb fed the 5' RACE reads into MiXCR, producing one record per CDR3 protein. Altogether approximately 800,000 distinct CDR3 sequences are present, roughly three fifths being singletons, with the ten largest covering 20% to 30%. Sample: blood. The receptor set was obtained from a man aged 40-55 years in good health.

The V and J genes are TRBV7-9 and TRBJ2-5; weak D call: TRBD2 (5 bases). CDR3 length equals 15 residues. Trimming pared 2 bases from V and 5 bases from J, leaving 15 bases between. The germline V gene encodes CDR1 SEHNR and CDR2 FQNEAQ (reference sequence). CDR3 bases: TGTGCCAGCAGCTTATCTCCTGCCGGGGTGGAGACCCAGTACTTC. This gives the protein CASSLSPAGVETQYF.

This clonotype was counted once. The J gene is TRBJ2-7, the V gene TRBV7-2; 8 bases align to TRBD2. The DNA end is more similar to TRBJ2-5, so the J call may be wrong. Germline CDR1 is SGHTA and CDR2 is FQGNSA. This CDR3 is 12 amino acids long. CDR3 DNA: TGTGCTAGCGGGGTCCCCCAAGAGACCCAGTACTTC. Amino acid sequence: CASGVPQETQYF.

The chain joins TRBV7-2 to TRBJ1-1; D gene ambiguous. The CDR3 extends over 14 amino acids. The V end lost 6 bases, the J end lost 3 bases, and 14 bases lay between the germline ends. Germline V gene lookup returns CDR1 SGHTA and CDR2 FQGNSA. The CDR3: CASSSPTRDTEAFF. Written as DNA, the CDR3 is TGTGCCAGCAGTTCCCCGACTCGCGACACTGAAGCTTTCTTT. Full variable domain (missing parts from reference TRBV7-2 and TRBJ1-1): GAGVSQSPSNKVTEKGKDVELRCDPISGHTALYWYRQSLGQGLEFLIYFQGNSAPDKSGLPSDRFSAERTGGSVSTLTIQRTQQEDSAVYLCASSSPTRDTEAFFGQGTRLTVV.

The V gene is TRBV5-1, the J gene TRBJ2-5; tentatively, D is TRBD2 (5 bases). The CDR3 extends over 14 amino acids. V gave up 0 bases and J gave up 4 bases, with 10 bases separating them. Germline V CDR1 and CDR2: SGHRS, YFSETQ. As DNA, the CDR3 is TGCGCCAGCAGCTTGGAGGCGGGTTCAGAGACCCAGTACTTC. It encodes CASSLEAGSETQYF.

This rearrangement joins TRBV6-6 to TRBJ2-3; TRBD2 might be the D (6 bases). V lost 0 bases and J lost 0, with 10 bases in between. Germline V gene lookup returns CDR1 MNHNY and CDR2 SVGAGI (reference sequence). The CDR3 extends over 16 amino acids. The CDR3 loop is CASSYSRDSSTDTQYF. DNA of the CDR3: TGTGCCAGCAGTTACTCCCGGGACTCTAGCACAGATACGCAGTATTTT.

The chain combines TRBV20-1 with TRBJ1-5; the D is unclear. Germline V CDR1 and CDR2: DFQATT, SNEGSKA (reference sequence). This CDR3 is 15 amino acids long. The V end was cut by 5 bases, the J end by 0 bases, with 14 bases between. For the CDR3, the DNA is TGCAGTGCTGCCGTCGAACAGATTAGCAATCAGCCCCAGCATTTT. Its protein is CSAAVEQISNQPQHF.

The genes are TRBV2 and TRBJ2-5; D might be TRBD2 (5 bases). V shed 0 bases and J shed 7 bases, with 12 bases lying between them. The germline V gene encodes CDR1 SNHLY and CDR2 FYNNEI. The CDR3 spans 14 residues. The CDR3 bases are TGTGCCAGCAGTGAAGCGCTTAGCGATGGGACCCAGTACTTC. It yields the protein CASSEALSDGTQYF.